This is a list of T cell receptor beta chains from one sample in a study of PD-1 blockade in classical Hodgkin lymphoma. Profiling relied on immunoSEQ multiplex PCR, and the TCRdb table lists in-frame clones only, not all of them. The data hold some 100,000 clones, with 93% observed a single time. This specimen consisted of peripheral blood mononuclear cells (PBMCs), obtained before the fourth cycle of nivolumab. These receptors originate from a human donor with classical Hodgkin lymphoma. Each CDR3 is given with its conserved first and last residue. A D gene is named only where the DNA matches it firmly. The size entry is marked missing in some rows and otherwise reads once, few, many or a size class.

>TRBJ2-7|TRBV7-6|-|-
CASSSRRQSYEQYF
TGTGCCAGCAGCTCACGCCGACAGTCCTACGAGCAGTACTTC
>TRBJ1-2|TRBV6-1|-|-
CASSVLGGPRSPYGYTF
TGTGCCAGCAGTGTCCTGGGAGGGCCCCGGTCCCCCTATGGCTACACCTTC
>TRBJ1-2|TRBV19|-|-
CASQTGGDAYGYTF
TGTGCCAGTCAAACGGGGGGGGATGCCTATGGCTACACCTTC
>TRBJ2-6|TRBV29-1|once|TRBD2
CSVVERESSGANVLTF
TGCAGCGTTGTTGAGCGGGAGAGCTCTGGGGCCAACGTCCTGACTTTC
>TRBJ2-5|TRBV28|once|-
CASTLDGGRETQYF
TGTGCCAGCACCCTGGACGGCGGCCGGGAGACCCAGTACTTC
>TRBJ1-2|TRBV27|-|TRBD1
CASSPDRVGGYTF
TGTGCCAGCAGTCCGGACAGGGTGGGCGGCTACACCTTC
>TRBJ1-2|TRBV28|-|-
CASSLLTARGYTF
TGTGCCAGCAGTTTATTAACGGCCCGAGGCTACACCTTC
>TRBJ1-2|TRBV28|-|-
CASSTHRERDYGYTF
TGTGCCAGCAGTACTCACAGGGAACGGGACTATGGCTACACCTTC
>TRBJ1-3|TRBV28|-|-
CASSETARSGNTIYF
TGTGCCAGCAGCGAGACAGCCAGATCTGGAAACACCATATATTTT
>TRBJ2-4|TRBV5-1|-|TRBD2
CASGPTSGESKENIQYF
TGCGCCAGCGGACCGACTAGCGGGGAGTCCAAGGAAAACATTCAGTACTTC
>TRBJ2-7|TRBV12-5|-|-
CASGLVTGKKAQQYF
TGTGCTAGTGGTTTGGTAACAGGGAAGAAGGCGCAGCAGTACTTC
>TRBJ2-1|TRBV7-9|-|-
CASTLGAPVTGYSYNEQFF
TGTGCCAGCACCCTGGGGGCACCGGTGACGGGATACTCCTACAATGAGCAGTTCTTC
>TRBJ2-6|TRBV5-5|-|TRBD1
CASSLDLRDRGPVLTF
TGTGCCAGCAGCTTGGACCTTCGAGACAGGGGGCCCGTCCTGACTTTC
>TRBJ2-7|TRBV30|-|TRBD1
CAWSGGDRSYEQYF
TGTGCCTGGAGTGGAGGGGACAGGAGCTACGAGCAGTACTTC